This T cell receptor (beta chain) was sequenced in a study of siplizumab effects on memory and regulatory T cells. Overall study findings and caveats: Of the proliferating CD4+ or CD8+ clones, roughly 80-96% lacked a naive or memory phenotype that could be assigned.

This clone was observed a handful of times. Its antigen is unknown. The table came from immunoSEQ multiplex PCR; TCRdb's copy has only in-frame clones and leaves some out. The sample shows about 9,900 clones, around 40% of them seen only once. V dropped 4 bases and J dropped 1; count of bases not matched to a gene: 7. Germline V gives CDR1 SGHTA, CDR2 FQGNSA. CDR3 length equals 15 residues. Researchers cocultured the mixed lymphocyte reaction cells at 37°C for five to six days. The V and J genes are TRBV7-2 and TRBJ2-7, with 7 bases fitting TRBD1. Input material: CFSE-low (dividing) CD4+ T cells sorted from an allogeneic mixed lymphocyte reaction. This sequence was found in a human donor in good health; the cells came from an allogeneic mixed lymphocyte reaction. Here the CDR3 reads CASSSYRGPSYEQYF. The CDR3, as DNA: TGTGCCAGCAGCTCCTACAGGGGTCCATCCTACGAGCAGTACTTC.